What follows are 12 T cell receptor beta chains derived from one specimen sequenced in a study of CD8+ T cells in alopecia areata. cDNA serving as the sequencing template came from extracted, reverse transcribed RNA. TCRdb's table, derived via immunoSEQ multiplex PCR, lists solely in-frame clones and lacks some. The repertoire includes approximately 280,000 clones, more than 45% of them detected once, and 1.8% sits in the top ten. Indicated treatment: oral pan-JAK inhibitor, 5-10 mg twice daily. The starting material was CD4+ T cells sorted from blood, obtained at week 24, from a patient treated with tofacitinib. Receptor source: a human donor with alopecia areata.

This clone has a handful of counts. The rearrangement joins TRBV19 to TRBJ2-3; 8 nucleotides align to TRBD2. V was pared by 3 bases and J by 0 bases, with 5 bases of the junction left unmatched. Per the germline V gene, CDR1 is LNHDA and CDR2 is SQIVND (reference sequence). CDR3 size: 16 residues. The CDR3, as DNA: TGTGCCAGTAGTATCCGACTAGCGAGTAGCACAGATACGCAGTATTTT. Its translation: CASSIRLASSTDTQYF. Full variable domain (rest looked up from reference TRBV19 and TRBJ2-3): DGGITQSPKYLFRKEGQNVTLSCEQNLNHDAMYWYRQDPGQGLRLIYYSQIVNDFQKGDIAEGYSVSREKKESFPLTVTSAQKNPTAFYLCASSIRLASSTDTQYFGPGTRLTVL.

This clone was found once. The rearrangement links TRBV6-5 to TRBJ2-3; the D call may be TRBD1 or TRBD2 (5 bases each). From germline, CDR1 is MNHEY and CDR2 SVGAGI. V gave up 4 bases and J gave up 4 bases, with 18 bases separating them. The CDR3 loop spans 16 amino acids. Written as DNA, the CDR3 is TGTGCCAGCAGTTCCTTTAGGGGAGTATTCCCAGATACGCAGTATTTT. It specifies CASSSFRGVFPDTQYF.

The chain joins TRBV29-1 to TRBJ2-2; 9 bases map to TRBD1. V lost 4 bases to trimming and J lost 6 bases; unmatched junction nucleotides: 0. CDR3 size: 12 residues. Germline loops: CDR1 SQVTM, CDR2 ANQGSEA. The CDR3 protein is CSVGDRAGELFF. The CDR3 DNA reads TGCAGCGTTGGGGACAGGGCCGGGGAGCTGTTTTTT.

The chain is built from TRBV6-5 and TRBJ2-2; D is ambiguous. The V gene lost 4 bases and the J gene lost 5 bases, with 8 bases spanning the gap. The length of the CDR3 is 13 residues. The germline gives CDR1 MNHEY, CDR2 SVGAGI. The CDR3 DNA reads TGTGCCAGCAGTTTCGATCTAACCGGGGAGCTGTTTTTT. Protein: CASSFDLTGELFF.

J is TRBJ2-5 and V is TRBV30; D gene unclear. The germline V and J ends were trimmed by 0 bases and 5 bases, with 13 bases remaining between them. The CDR3 sequence is 14 residues long. In germline, CDR1 is GTSNPN, CDR2 SVGIG (reference sequence). CDR3 protein: CAWSVQGPMETQYF. The CDR3 DNA is TGTGCCTGGAGTGTACAAGGGCCGATGGAGACCCAGTACTTC.

This clone came up a few times. This chain joins TRBV29-1 and TRBJ2-5; 9 bases are shared with TRBD1. The J call may be incorrect, as the DNA end agrees better with TRBJ2-7. The CDR3 loop spans 12 amino acids. Germline CDR1 SQVTM, CDR2 ANQGSEA. The CDR3 here is CSAWDRANEQYF. The CDR3 DNA reads as TGCAGCGCCTGGGACAGGGCCAACGAGCAGTACTTC.

The rearrangement uses TRBV7-2 and TRBJ2-5; 10 bases agree with TRBD1. The J call is uncertain, as TRBJ2-7 better fits the DNA end. The CDR3 is 16 residues long. From germline, CDR1 is SGHTA and CDR2 FQGNSA. The CDR3 DNA sequence: TGTGCCAGCAGCATCCCGACAGGGGGCTTTGGGAACGAGCAGTACTTC. Translated, it gives CASSIPTGGFGNEQYF.

The chain is built from TRBV6-1 and TRBJ2-6; D is ambiguous. The length of the CDR3 is 15 residues. CDR1 and CDR2 (germline): MNHNS, SASEGT. Trimming shortened V by 4 bases and J by 1 base, and 8 bases separated the two germline ends. CDR3 amino acids: CASSARKSGANVLTF. The CDR3 region has the DNA TGTGCCAGCAGTGCCCGAAAGTCTGGGGCCAACGTCCTGACTTTC.

The genes are TRBV30 and TRBJ1-1; TRBD1 matches at 7 bases. The junction had 6 bases not matched to a gene; V was cut back by 7 bases and J by 1 base. The CDR3 is made up of 13 amino acids. Per germline, CDR1 GTSNPN and CDR2 SVGIG (reference sequence). The CDR3 DNA is TGTGCCTCGTTTCGGACAGGGAACACTGAAGCTTTCTTT. As protein: CASFRTGNTEAFF.

The V gene is TRBV18, the J gene TRBJ1-2, with 9 positions matching TRBD1. J gave up 7 bases and V 3 bases, and 6 bases lay outside the gene matches. The CDR3 length is 14 residues. Germline CDR1 is KGHSH and CDR2 is LQKENI. As DNA, the CDR3 is TGTGCCAGCTCACCGGACAGGGGAAAGGGTGGCTACACCTTC. Protein: CASSPDRGKGGYTF.

The chain uses TRBV9 and TRBJ1-1, with TRBD1 as a possible D gene (6 bases). Trimming left V 4 bases short and J 5 bases short, with 15 bases between. Looked up from germline, CDR1 is SGDLS and CDR2 is YYNGEE. This CDR3 has 14 residues. Here the CDR3 DNA reads TGTGCCAGCAGCTTCCGACAGGAGGAAACTGAAGCTTTCTTT. It encodes CASSFRQEETEAFF. Combining the CDR3 with reference TRBV9 and TRBJ1-1 gives the whole variable domain DSGVTQTPKHLITATGQRVTLRCSPRSGDLSVYWYQQSLDQGLQFLIQYYNGEERAKGNILERFSAQQFPDLHSELNLSSLELGDSALYFCASSFRQEETEAFFGQGTRLTVV.

The chain links TRBV28 to TRBJ2-5; TRBD1 aligns across 8 bases. The germline V gene has CDR1 MDHEN and CDR2 SYDVKM. This CDR3 is 14 amino acids long. The trim removed 3 bases at V and 4 bases at J, leaving 4 bases unmatched. CDR3 nucleotides: TGTGCCAGCAGTTTCTCAGGGGGCGGAGAGACCCAGTACTTC. It encodes CASSFSGGGETQYF.